This T cell receptor (beta chain) originates from a study of blood T cell repertoires in COVID-19 (dated by TCRdb to 2020 to 2022). In the study overall: Collaborator samples came from the United States, Italy and Spain and covered acute and convalescent phases of COVID-19. The material from the prospective study consisted of cDNA or gDNA derived from T cells, B-cell-depleted T cells, or PBMCs. Deeply sampled blood TCRbeta repertoires from subjects exposed to, actively infected with, or recovered from COVID-19 were included in the dataset. The repertoires were made available in a free public database intended to serve as a resource for research on the immune response to SARS-CoV-2. The samples were drawn from the first 160 participants of the ongoing ImmuneRACE study and from 950 to 1,500 subjects provided by 6 global collaborators. A de-identified subject ID, COVID-19 status, age in years and sex were almost always included in the sample metadata. Where HLA class I and class II types were available, the types were taken from metadata supplied by the sample provider, not from assay-based typing. What the research found in general, with its limitations: The quantity of clinical and demographic metadata differed by source and by participant and was supplied without curation.

The immunoSEQ Assay, a bias-controlled multiplex PCR, was used to amplify TCRbeta CDR3 regions from genomic DNA. In the authors' own workflow: The number of nucleated cells in each sample was estimated by amplification of reference gene primers within the assay. To quantify the absolute abundance of each unique TCRbeta CDR3 rearrangement, sequence reads were collapsed and filtered. For each sample, productive Simpson clonality was calculated as the square root of Simpson's diversity index over productive rearrangements. TCRdb took this table from immuneACCESS and kept in-frame rearrangements with V and J called. Such tables lack part of the clones; where checked against another copy, unresolved V genes explain under half of the gap, and the rest is unexplained. D and trimming come from the DNA, and the V and J calls and clone size come from that table. The sample yields some 83,000 clones; 65% to 90% were counted once. Over 35% of the sample rests with the top ten.

Each collaborating institution followed its own protocols to collect whole blood in K2EDTA tubes. Collaborator samples were shipped for TCRbeta analysis as frozen whole blood, isolated PBMCs, or DNA extracted from either sample type. Its CDR3 holds 14 amino acids, cysteine through phenylalanine. The retained sequence is limited to the CDR3, 42 bases, with the frame set at the first base. The germline V gene supplies CDR1 MDHEN and CDR2 SYDVKM. The junction shows trimming of 10 bases on V and 3 bases on J, plus 19 bases between the germline ends. On this clone: The target of this receptor is not known. One base away there is no much larger clone; base qualities are not given.

The material sequenced was peripheral blood. This TCR was recovered from an elderly man with acute or convalescent COVID-19. The rearrangement combines TRBV28 with TRBJ2-7, with a tentative D gene TRBD2 over 6 matching bases. Here the CDR3 is given as CATRDSRTYYEQYF. The DNA sequence follows: TGTGCCACCCGGGACTCCCGTACATACTACGAGCAGTACTTC.